A single sample gave rise to the 9 T cell receptor beta chains below, sequenced in a study of blood T cell repertoires in COVID-19. Here immunoSEQ multiplex PCR was the method, and the copy in TCRdb shows in-frame clones only, minus some. The data show approximately 210,000 clones, with around four fifths seen just once and approximately 0.99% held by the top ten. Sequencing was carried out using peripheral blood. Receptors were obtained from a man aged 60 to 69 with COVID-19, enrolled during active disease.

This chain connects TRBV5-1 to TRBJ1-1; a possible D gene is TRBD1 (6 bases). The CDR3 is 13 residues long. CDR1 is SGHRS and CDR2 is YFSETQ in the germline V gene. The V end lost 4 bases, the J end lost 5 bases, and 12 bases lay between the germline ends. CDR3 coding DNA: TGCGCCAGCAGCAACACAGGGAGAACTGAAGCTTTCTTT. Its translation: CASSNTGRTEAFF. Complete variable domain (other parts from reference TRBV5-1 and TRBJ1-1): KAGVTQTPRYLIKTRGQQVTLSCSPISGHRSVSWYQQTPGQGLQFLFEYFSETQRNKGNFPGRFSGRQFSNSRSEMNVSTLELGDSALYLCASSNTGRTEAFFGQGTRLTVV.

The chain employs TRBV2 and TRBJ1-5, with a possible D match to TRBD1 (6 bases). CDR1 is SNHLY, CDR2 FYNNEI, per germline. The CDR3 is 16 residues long. Trimming left V 5 bases short and J 0 bases short, with 14 bases between. CDR3 protein: CASSTQGRNSNQPQHF. CDR3 sequence (DNA): TGTGCCAGCAGTACACAGGGACGGAATAGCAATCAGCCCCAGCATTTT.

A few counts support this clone. Other DNA sequences in this sample translate to the same CDR3. V is TRBV30 and J is TRBJ1-2; D may be TRBD1 (5 bases). The CDR3 loop spans 13 amino acids. Germline V gene data show CDR1 as GTSNPN and CDR2 as SVGIG (reference sequence). Trimming took 0 bases from V and 2 from J, leaving 7 bases between them. Here the CDR3 DNA reads TGTGCCTGGAGTGTACAGGCGAACTATGGCTACACCTTC. This translates into CAWSVQANYGYTF.

The genes are TRBV11-2 and TRBJ1-4, with 8 bases matching TRBD1. Germline V lookup: CDR1 SGHAT, CDR2 FQNNGV. The CDR3 has 16 amino acids. The V gene end was trimmed by 1 base and the J gene end by 1 base; junction bases not matched to a gene: 2. CDR3 DNA: TGTGCCAGCAGCTTAGGCGACAGGGGAACTAATGAAAAACTGTTTTTT. This gives the protein CASSLGDRGTNEKLFF.

This clone was found once. The V gene is TRBV28, the J gene TRBJ1-5, with no clear D. CDR3 length: 12 residues. With 3 bases removed from V and 7 bases from J, the gap between germline ends came to 7 bases. Looked up from germline, CDR1 is MDHEN and CDR2 is SYDVKM. The CDR3 bases are TGTGCCAGCAGTTTCTTTCGGCAGCCCCAGCATTTT. Translating gives CASSFFRQPQHF.

This clone has only one observation. The chain joins TRBV5-4 to TRBJ2-1; the D gene is possibly TRBD1 (6 bases). Trimming took off 4 bases at V and 5 bases at J, with 16 bases between the two ends. Germline loops: CDR1 SGHNT, CDR2 YYREEE (reference sequence). CDR3 length: 15 amino acids. The CDR3 DNA sequence: TGTGCCAGCAGCGGAGCGATACAGGGAAACAATGAGCAGTTCTTC. Translated: CASSGAIQGNNEQFF.

The V and J genes are TRBV6-2 or TRBV6-3 and TRBJ1-1; D call uncertain. CDR1 is MNHEY and CDR2 is SVGEGT in the germline V gene. V was cut by 2 bases and J by 2 bases, with 12 bases left in between. The CDR3 has 15 amino acids. CDR3 sequence: CASSYTGRGNTEAFF. For the CDR3, the DNA is TGTGCCAGCAGTTACACGGGTCGGGGTAACACTGAAGCTTTCTTT.

V and J are TRBV7-2 and TRBJ2-2; D may be TRBD2 (5 bases). The CDR3 totals 15 residues. Germline V lookup: CDR1 SGHTA, CDR2 FQGNSA. With 2 bases removed from V and 7 bases from J, the gap between germline ends came to 14 bases. The chain's CDR3 is CASSLFRGANGELFF. The CDR3 DNA reads as TGTGCCAGCAGCTTATTCCGGGGTGCGAACGGGGAGCTGTTTTTT.

The V and J genes are TRBV7-2 and TRBJ2-1; TRBD1 might be the D (5 bases). Germline V gives CDR1 SGHTA, CDR2 FQGNSA. CDR3 length: 14 residues. The V end lost 3 bases, the J end lost 8 bases, and 14 bases lay between the germline ends. The CDR3 spells CASSFGRAVDEQFF. As DNA, the CDR3 is TGTGCCAGCAGCTTTGGCAGGGCAGTTGATGAGCAGTTCTTC.